This section outlines one T cell receptor (beta chain) sequence together with its context. The antigen remains undetermined. This sample is part of a study of CD8 T cells in Susac syndrome. Study at large: Within the group of sequenced Susac syndrome patients, 5 or 6 had active disease and eight were in remission.

General study results and limits: The CD4+ T cell repertoires in Susac syndrome did not show any clonal expansion.

The RNA, about 0.5 to 1 ug, was put through reverse transcription using random hexamers. In TCRdb, the immunoSEQ multiplex PCR reads were re-called with MiXCR into one record per CDR3 protein. This repertoire shows tens of thousands of distinct CDR3 sequences, 93% found once; its top ten account for roughly 0.15%. This TCR came from a human donor with Susac syndrome. Sequencing was performed on CD4+ T cells from PBMCs.

The CDR3 reads CASSLGGTANYEQYF. CDR3 coding DNA: TGTGCCAGCAGTTTAGGTGGGACAGCCAACTACGAGCAGTACTTC. The gene calls are TRBV12-3 or TRBV12-4 and TRBJ2-7; 7 bases are a match to TRBD1. CDR3 length: 15 amino acids. V shed 1 base and J 3 bases; nucleotides not matched to a gene: 6.